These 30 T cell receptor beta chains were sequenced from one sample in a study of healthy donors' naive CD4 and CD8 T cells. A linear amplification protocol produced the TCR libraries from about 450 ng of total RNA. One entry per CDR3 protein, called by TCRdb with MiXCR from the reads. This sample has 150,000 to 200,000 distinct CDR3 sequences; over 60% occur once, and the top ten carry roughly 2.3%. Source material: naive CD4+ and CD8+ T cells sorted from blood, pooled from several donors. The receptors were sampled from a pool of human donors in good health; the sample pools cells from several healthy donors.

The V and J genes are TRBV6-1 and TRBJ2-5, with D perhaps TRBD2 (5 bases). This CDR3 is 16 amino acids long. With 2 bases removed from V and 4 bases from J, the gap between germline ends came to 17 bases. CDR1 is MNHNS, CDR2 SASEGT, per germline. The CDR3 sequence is CASSEIVVLAGETQYF. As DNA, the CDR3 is TGTGCCAGCAGTGAAATCGTCGTTCTGGCGGGAGAGACCCAGTACTTC.

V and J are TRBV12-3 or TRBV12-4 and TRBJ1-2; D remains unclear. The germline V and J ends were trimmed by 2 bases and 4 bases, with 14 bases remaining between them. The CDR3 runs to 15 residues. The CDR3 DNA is TGTGCCAGCAGTTTAAGAGGGCGCACTCTCTATGGCTACACCTTC. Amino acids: CASSLRGRTLYGYTF.

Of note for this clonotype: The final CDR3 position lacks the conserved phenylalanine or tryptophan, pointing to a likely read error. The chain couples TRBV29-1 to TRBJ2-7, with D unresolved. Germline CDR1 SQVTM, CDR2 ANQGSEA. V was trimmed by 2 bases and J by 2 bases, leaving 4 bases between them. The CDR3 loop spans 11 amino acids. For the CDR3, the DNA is TGCAGCGTTGAAAACACCTACGAGCAGTACCTC. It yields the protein CSVENTYEQYL.

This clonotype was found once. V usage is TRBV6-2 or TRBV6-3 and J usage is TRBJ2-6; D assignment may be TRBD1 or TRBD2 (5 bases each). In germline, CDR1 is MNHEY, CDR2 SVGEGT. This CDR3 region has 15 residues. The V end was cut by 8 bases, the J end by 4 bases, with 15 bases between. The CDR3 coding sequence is TGTGCCAGCCGGGGCCCGTTTCGCGGGGCCAACGTCCTGACTTTC. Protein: CASRGPFRGANVLTF.

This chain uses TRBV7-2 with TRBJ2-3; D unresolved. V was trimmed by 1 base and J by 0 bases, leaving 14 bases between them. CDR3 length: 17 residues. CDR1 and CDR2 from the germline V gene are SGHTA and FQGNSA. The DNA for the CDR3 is TGTGCCAGCAGCTTAGTAGCCGTTACTACTAGCACAGATACGCAGTATTTT. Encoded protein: CASSLVAVTTSTDTQYF.

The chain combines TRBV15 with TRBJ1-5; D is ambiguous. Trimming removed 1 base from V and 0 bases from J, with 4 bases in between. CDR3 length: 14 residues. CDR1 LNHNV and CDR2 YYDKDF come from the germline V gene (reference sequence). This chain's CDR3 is CATSRAFSNQPQHF. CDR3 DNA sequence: TGTGCCACCAGCAGAGCTTTTAGCAATCAGCCCCAGCATTTT.

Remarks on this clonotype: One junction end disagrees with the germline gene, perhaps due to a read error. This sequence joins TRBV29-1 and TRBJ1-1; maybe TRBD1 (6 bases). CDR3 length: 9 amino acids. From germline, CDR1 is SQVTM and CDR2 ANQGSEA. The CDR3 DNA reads TGCAGCGTCGGCCCGGGACATGTTTTT. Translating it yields CSVGPGHVF.

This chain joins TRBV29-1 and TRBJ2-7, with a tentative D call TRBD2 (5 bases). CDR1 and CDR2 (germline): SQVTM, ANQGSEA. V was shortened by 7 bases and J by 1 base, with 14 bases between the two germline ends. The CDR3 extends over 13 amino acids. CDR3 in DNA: TGCAGCGCAGGAGGAGGTCAATCCTACGAGCAGTACTTC. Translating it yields CSAGGGQSYEQYF.

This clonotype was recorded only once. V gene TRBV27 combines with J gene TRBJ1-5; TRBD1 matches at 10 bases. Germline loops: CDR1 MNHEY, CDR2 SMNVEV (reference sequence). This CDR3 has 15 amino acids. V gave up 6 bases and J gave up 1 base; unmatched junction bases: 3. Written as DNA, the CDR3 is TGTGCCAGCAGGACAGGGGGCGGGAGCAATCAGCCCCAGCATTTT. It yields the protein CASRTGGGSNQPQHF.

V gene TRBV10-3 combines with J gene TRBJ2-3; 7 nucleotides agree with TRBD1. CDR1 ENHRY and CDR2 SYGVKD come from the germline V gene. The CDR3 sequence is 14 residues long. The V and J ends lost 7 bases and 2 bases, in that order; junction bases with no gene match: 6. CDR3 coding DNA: TGTGCCATCACCCGACAGGGCAACACAGATACGCAGTATTTT. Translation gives CAITRQGNTDTQYF.

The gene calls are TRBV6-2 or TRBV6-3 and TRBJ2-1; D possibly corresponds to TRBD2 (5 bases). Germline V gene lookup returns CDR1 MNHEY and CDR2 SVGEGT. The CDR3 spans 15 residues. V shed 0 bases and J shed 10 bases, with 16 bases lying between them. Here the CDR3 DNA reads TGTGCCAGCAGTTACTCGAGGGCGCTAGCCTGGGAGCAGTTCTTC. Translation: CASSYSRALAWEQFF.

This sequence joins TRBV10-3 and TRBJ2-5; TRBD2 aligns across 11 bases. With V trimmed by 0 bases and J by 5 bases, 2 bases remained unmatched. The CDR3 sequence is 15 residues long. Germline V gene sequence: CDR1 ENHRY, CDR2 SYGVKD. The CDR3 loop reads CAISESLAGAETQYF. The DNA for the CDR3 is TGTGCCATCAGTGAGTCACTAGCGGGAGCCGAGACCCAGTACTTC.

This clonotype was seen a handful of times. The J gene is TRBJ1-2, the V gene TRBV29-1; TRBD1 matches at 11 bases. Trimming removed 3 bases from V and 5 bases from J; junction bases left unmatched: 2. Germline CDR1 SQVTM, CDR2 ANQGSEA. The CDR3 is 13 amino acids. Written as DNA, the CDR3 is TGCAGCGTTGAGGGGACAGGGGGATATGGCTACACCTTC. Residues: CSVEGTGGYGYTF.

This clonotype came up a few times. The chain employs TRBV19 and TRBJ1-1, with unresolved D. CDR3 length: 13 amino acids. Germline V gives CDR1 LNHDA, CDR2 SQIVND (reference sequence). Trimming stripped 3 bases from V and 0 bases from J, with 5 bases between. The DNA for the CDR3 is TGTGCCAGTAGTATCTCGGTGAACACTGAAGCTTTCTTT. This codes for CASSISVNTEAFF.

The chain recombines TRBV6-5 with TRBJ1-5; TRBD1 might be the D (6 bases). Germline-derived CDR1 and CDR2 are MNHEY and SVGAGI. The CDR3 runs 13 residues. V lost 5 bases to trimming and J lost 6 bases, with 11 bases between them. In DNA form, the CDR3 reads TGTGCCAGCAGTGCCACAGGGTTTCAGCCCCAGCATTTT. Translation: CASSATGFQPQHF.

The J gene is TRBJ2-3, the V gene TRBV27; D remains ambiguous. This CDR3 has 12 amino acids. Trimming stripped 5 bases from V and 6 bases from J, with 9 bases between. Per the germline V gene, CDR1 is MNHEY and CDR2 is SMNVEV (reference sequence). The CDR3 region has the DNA TGTGCCAGCAGTCCCCTCGAGGATACGCAGTATTTT. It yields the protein CASSPLEDTQYF.

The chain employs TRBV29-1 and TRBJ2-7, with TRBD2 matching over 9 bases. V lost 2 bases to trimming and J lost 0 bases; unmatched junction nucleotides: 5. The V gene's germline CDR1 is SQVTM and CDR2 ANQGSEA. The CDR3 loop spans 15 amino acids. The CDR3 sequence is CSVERASGTSYEQYF. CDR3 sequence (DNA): TGCAGCGTTGAAAGGGCTAGCGGGACCTCCTACGAGCAGTACTTC.

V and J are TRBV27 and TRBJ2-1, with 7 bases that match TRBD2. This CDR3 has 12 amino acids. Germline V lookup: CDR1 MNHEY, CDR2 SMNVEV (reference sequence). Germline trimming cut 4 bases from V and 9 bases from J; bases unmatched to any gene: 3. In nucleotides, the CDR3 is TGTGCCAGCAGTTCTGGCGGGGGTGAGCAGTTCTTC. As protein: CASSSGGGEQFF.

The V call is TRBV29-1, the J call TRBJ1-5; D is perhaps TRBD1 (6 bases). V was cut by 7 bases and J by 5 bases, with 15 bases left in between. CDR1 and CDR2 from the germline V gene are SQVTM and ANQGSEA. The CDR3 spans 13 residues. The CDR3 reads CSAGQRPDQPQHF. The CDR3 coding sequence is TGCAGCGCCGGACAGCGGCCAGATCAGCCCCAGCATTTT.

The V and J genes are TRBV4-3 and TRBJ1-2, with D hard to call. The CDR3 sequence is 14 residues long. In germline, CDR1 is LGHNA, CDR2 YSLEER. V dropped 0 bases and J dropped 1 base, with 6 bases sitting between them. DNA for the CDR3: TGCGCCAGCAGCCAAGATTTCGGTAACTATGGCTACACCTTC. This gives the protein CASSQDFGNYGYTF.

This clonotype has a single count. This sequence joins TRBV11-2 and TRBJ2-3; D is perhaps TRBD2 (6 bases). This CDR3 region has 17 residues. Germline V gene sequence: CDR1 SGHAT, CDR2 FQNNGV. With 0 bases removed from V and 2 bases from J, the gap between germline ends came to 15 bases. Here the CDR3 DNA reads TGTGCCAGCAGCTTAGAAAGGAGGGGACCCGTCACAGATACGCAGTATTTT. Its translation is CASSLERRGPVTDTQYF.

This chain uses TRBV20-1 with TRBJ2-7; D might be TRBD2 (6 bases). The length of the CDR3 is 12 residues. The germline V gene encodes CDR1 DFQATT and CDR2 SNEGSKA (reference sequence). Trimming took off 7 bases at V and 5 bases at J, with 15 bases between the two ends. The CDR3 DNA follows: TGCAGTGTCTCCGGGAGTGAGGACGAGCAGTACTTC. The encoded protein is CSVSGSEDEQYF.

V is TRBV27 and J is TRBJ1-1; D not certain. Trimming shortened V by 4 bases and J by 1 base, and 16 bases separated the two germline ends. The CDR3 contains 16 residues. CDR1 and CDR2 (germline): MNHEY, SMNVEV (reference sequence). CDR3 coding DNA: TGTGCCAGCAGTTCTTTAGGGTATATGGAGAACACTGAAGCTTTCTTT. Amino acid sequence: CASSSLGYMENTEAFF.

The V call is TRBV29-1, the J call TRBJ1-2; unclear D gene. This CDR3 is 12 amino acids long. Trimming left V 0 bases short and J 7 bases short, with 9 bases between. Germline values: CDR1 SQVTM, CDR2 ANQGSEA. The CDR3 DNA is TGCAGCGTTGAAGATCCTGGCTCTGGCTACACCTTC. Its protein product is CSVEDPGSGYTF.

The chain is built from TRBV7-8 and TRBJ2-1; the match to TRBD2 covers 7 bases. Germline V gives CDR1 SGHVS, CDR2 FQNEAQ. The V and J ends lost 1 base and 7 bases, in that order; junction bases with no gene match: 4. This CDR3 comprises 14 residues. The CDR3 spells CASSLEAGLNEQFF. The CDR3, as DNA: TGTGCCAGCAGCTTAGAAGCGGGGTTAAATGAGCAGTTCTTC.

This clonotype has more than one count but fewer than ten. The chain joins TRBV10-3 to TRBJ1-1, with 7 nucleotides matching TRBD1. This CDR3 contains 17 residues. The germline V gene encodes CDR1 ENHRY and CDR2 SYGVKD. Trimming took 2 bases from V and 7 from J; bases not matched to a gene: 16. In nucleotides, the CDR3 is TGTGCCATCAGTGAGACTGACAGGGTAGATGGTCCTGTTGAAGCTTTCTTT. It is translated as CAISETDRVDGPVEAFF.

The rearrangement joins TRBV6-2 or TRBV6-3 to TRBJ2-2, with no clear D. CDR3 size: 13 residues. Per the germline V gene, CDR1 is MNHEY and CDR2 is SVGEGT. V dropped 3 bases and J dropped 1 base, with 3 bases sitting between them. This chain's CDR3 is CASSYWNTGELFF. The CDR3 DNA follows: TGTGCCAGCAGTTATTGGAACACCGGGGAGCTGTTTTTT.

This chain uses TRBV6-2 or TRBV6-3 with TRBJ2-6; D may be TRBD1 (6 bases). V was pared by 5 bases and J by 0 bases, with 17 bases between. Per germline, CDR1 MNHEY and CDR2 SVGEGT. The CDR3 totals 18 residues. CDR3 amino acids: CASSRPPGQTSGANVLTF. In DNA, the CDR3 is TGTGCCAGCAGTCGCCCTCCGGGACAAACCTCTGGGGCCAACGTCCTGACTTTC.

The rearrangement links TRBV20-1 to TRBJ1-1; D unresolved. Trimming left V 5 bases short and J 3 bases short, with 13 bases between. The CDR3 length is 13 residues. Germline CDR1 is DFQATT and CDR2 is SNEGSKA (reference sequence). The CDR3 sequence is CSAHLDVDTEAFF. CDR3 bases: TGCAGTGCTCACCTGGACGTAGACACTGAAGCTTTCTTT.

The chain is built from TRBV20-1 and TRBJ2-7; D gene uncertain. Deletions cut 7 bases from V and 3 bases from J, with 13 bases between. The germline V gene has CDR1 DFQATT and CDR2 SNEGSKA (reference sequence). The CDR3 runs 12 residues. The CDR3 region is CSVRAFGYEQYF. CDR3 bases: TGCAGTGTCCGGGCCTTTGGCTACGAGCAGTACTTC.